What follows is one T cell receptor beta chain and its context. What it recognizes is unknown. Generated by immunoSEQ multiplex PCR, the TCRdb table keeps only in-frame clones and is missing some. In the table there are 65,000 to 95,000 clones, around 83% of which are singletons. These data are taken from a study of cytotoxic CD8 clonotypes in ibrutinib-treated CLL. The study, taken as a whole, reports: Contraction or stability on treatment was seen for public clonotypes, which were uncommon. Against age-matched healthy donors, baseline clonality ran higher and tracked circulating CD8+ T-cell counts.

Specimen: PBMCs, collected before ibrutinib treatment. The sequence was obtained from a human donor with chronic lymphocytic leukemia.

CDR3 loop: CASSQVGTSGRRGYEQFF. In DNA, the CDR3 is TGTGCCAGCAGCCAGGTTGGGACTAGCGGGAGGCGGGGGTATGAGCAGTTCTTC. The chain employs TRBV4-2 and TRBJ2-1, with 15 bases aligning to TRBD2. The junction had 11 bases not matched to a gene; V was cut back by 3 bases and J by 8 bases. This CDR3 has 18 residues. CDR1 is LGHNA, CDR2 YNFKEQ, per germline.